These T cell receptor beta chains were read from a single sample in a study of T cell clones after liver transplantation. Data came from immunoSEQ multiplex PCR; TCRdb stores just in-frame clones and leaves some out. This table holds around 100,000 clones, 84% found once. Sequenced here: CD4+ T cells from blood, sampled approximately 45 months after liver transplant. The receptors originated from a human patient who received a liver transplant. Some T cells may possibly be graft donor cells. Each CDR3 is given with its conserved first and last residue. Each record gives: V gene, D gene, clone size, J gene, CDR3 protein, CDR3 DNA. The D gene is left open where the match is weak. Where a row states a size, it is once, few, many or the class of an expanded clone; other rows omit it.

TRBV4-2	NA	NA	TRBJ1-6	CASSQEEGKSRPSPLHF	TGTGCCAGCAGCCAAGAGGAGGGGAAATCGCGTCCTTCACCCCTCCACTTT
TRBV11-2	NA	NA	TRBJ2-2	CASSLGAGELFF	TGTGCCAGCAGCTTAGGGGCCGGGGAGCTGTTTTTT
TRBV5-4	TRBD1	NA	TRBJ1-2	CASRRQGTYGYTF	TGTGCCAGCAGACGACAGGGGACCTATGGCTACACCTTC
TRBV9	NA	NA	TRBJ2-3	CASSVDPGPVKVADTQYF	TGTGCCAGCAGCGTAGATCCCGGTCCGGTGAAGGTAGCAGATACGCAGTATTTT
TRBV30	NA	NA	TRBJ2-7	CAWSHRVSYEQYF	TGTGCCTGGAGTCACAGGGTCTCCTACGAGCAGTACTTC
TRBV5-1	TRBD1	NA	TRBJ2-2	CASSSLIGQGADTGELFF	TGCGCCAGCAGCTCCCTGATAGGACAGGGGGCAGACACCGGGGAGCTGTTTTTT
TRBV9	NA	NA	TRBJ1-4	CASSVGGGGYEKLFF	TGTGCCAGCAGCGTAGGTGGAGGCGGGTATGAAAAACTGTTTTTT
TRBV6-7	NA	NA	TRBJ2-2	CAWSRGELFF	TGTGCCTGGTCCCGAGGGGAGCTGTTTTTT
TRBV5-1	NA	NA	TRBJ2-7	CASSGGTGVGEQYF	TGCGCCAGCAGCGGAGGGACCGGTGTGGGAGAGCAGTACTTC
TRBV11-2	NA	NA	TRBJ2-3	CASSGGGLLSTDTQYF	TGTGCCAGCAGCGGGGGTGGACTCCTAAGCACAGATACGCAGTATTTT
TRBV7-6	NA	NA	TRBJ2-6	CASSLGGPRVPGANVLTF	TGTGCCAGCAGCTTAGGAGGTCCCAGGGTCCCTGGGGCCAACGTCCTGACTTTC
TRBV6-6	NA	NA	TRBJ2-3	CASTSTDTQYF	TGTGCCAGCACTAGCACAGATACGCAGTATTTT
TRBV6-1	NA	once	TRBJ1-1	CASSATGEAFF	TGTGCCAGCAGTGCGACAGGTGAAGCTTTCTTT
TRBV5-1	NA	NA	TRBJ1-3	CASSLQGRGGNTIYF	TGCGCCAGCAGCTTACAGGGAAGGGGTGGAAACACCATATATTTT
TRBV2	NA	NA	TRBJ2-3	CASGGAKWNTDTQYF	TGTGCCAGCGGGGGGGCGAAATGGAACACAGATACGCAGTATTTT
TRBV28	TRBD1	NA	TRBJ1-4	CASSSGDRGTRGEKLFF	TGTGCCAGCAGCTCGGGGGACAGGGGAACCCGAGGGGAAAAACTGTTTTTT
TRBV29-1	TRBD1	NA	TRBJ2-7	CSVEGPRTGGNEQYF	TGCAGCGTTGAAGGCCCCCGGACAGGGGGCAACGAGCAGTACTTC
TRBV27	TRBD1	NA	TRBJ1-1	CASHRDRASSTEAFF	TGTGCCAGCCACCGGGACAGGGCGTCGAGCACTGAAGCTTTCTTT
TRBV7-6	NA	few	TRBJ2-5	CASSLMGGQETQYF	TGTGCCAGCAGCTTAATGGGGGGACAAGAGACCCAGTACTTC
TRBV5-8	TRBD1	NA	TRBJ1-5	CASSSTGHQPQHF	TGTGCCAGCAGCTCGACAGGGCATCAGCCCCAGCATTTT
TRBV10-3	NA	NA	TRBJ1-4	CAISVGATNEKLFF	TGTGCCATCAGTGTGGGAGCAACTAATGAAAAACTGTTTTTT
TRBV5-8	NA	NA	TRBJ2-1	CASSPGYEQFF	TGTGCCAGCAGCCCCGGCTATGAGCAGTTCTTC
TRBV18	NA	NA	TRBJ1-3	CASSPKGSGNTIYF	TGTGCCAGCTCACCAAAGGGATCTGGAAACACCATATATTTT
TRBV4-2	TRBD1	NA	TRBJ1-2	CASSQDPSHRGANYGYTF	TGTGCCAGCAGCCAAGATCCTTCTCACAGGGGAGCTAACTATGGCTACACCTTC
TRBV6-5	NA	NA	TRBJ2-3	CATLRGRGDTQYF	TGTGCCACCCTGAGAGGGCGCGGAGATACGCAGTATTTT
TRBV7-2	NA	NA	TRBJ1-2	CASSLHYGYTF	TGTGCCAGCAGCTTACATTATGGCTACACCTTC
TRBV27	TRBD1	once	TRBJ2-1	CASSSAGTGIYEQFF	TGTGCCAGCAGTAGCGCCGGGACAGGGATATATGAGCAGTTCTTC
TRBV5-5	NA	few	TRBJ2-7	CASSFVGGGSYEQYF	TGTGCCAGCAGCTTCGTGGGGGGCGGGTCCTACGAGCAGTACTTC
TRBV5-4	NA	NA	TRBJ2-4	CASSFRTGDIQYF	TGTGCCAGCAGCTTCCGGACTGGAGACATTCAGTACTTC
TRBV19	NA	NA	TRBJ2-2	CASGYLQGGSTGELFF	TGTGCCAGTGGTTACCTACAAGGGGGAAGTACCGGGGAGCTGTTTTTT
TRBV18	TRBD1	NA	TRBJ1-4	CASSRLGQGATNEKLFF	TGTGCCAGCTCTCGTTTGGGACAGGGAGCAACTAATGAAAAACTGTTTTTT
TRBV18	NA	NA	TRBJ1-2	CASSPNPTGSYGYTF	TGTGCCAGCTCACCAAATCCCACAGGGAGCTATGGCTACACCTTC
TRBV4-3	NA	few	TRBJ2-2	CASSQRRRGVTGELFF	TGCGCCAGCAGCCAACGACGGAGGGGGGTCACCGGGGAGCTGTTTTTT
TRBV7-6	TRBD2	NA	TRBJ2-1	CASSSGTSAYNEQFF	TGTGCCAGCAGCTCCGGGACTAGCGCCTACAATGAGCAGTTCTTC
TRBV5-1	TRBD1	NA	TRBJ1-1	CASRERGQNTEAFF	TGCGCCAGCAGGGAGAGGGGGCAGAACACTGAAGCTTTCTTT
TRBV5-1	NA	NA	TRBJ1-2	CASSFGSEVHGYTF	TGCGCCAGCAGCTTTGGCAGCGAGGTACATGGCTACACCTTC
TRBV7-7	TRBD1	once	TRBJ1-3	CASSQRTGPGNTIYF	TGTGCCAGCAGCCAGAGGACAGGGCCTGGAAACACCATATATTTT
TRBV18	TRBD1	NA	TRBJ1-1	CASSPERQGLNTEAFF	TGTGCCAGCTCACCTGAACGACAGGGCCTGAACACTGAAGCTTTCTTT
TRBV6-6	TRBD2	once	TRBJ2-1	CASRGSGRANEQFF	TGTGCCAGCAGGGGTAGCGGGAGAGCAAATGAGCAGTTCTTC
TRBV18	NA	once	TRBJ2-5	CASSPSQLQETQYF	TGTGCCAGCTCACCTTCACAGCTGCAAGAGACCCAGTACTTC
TRBV5-1	TRBD1	NA	TRBJ2-5	CASSLNDRGETQYF	TGCGCCAGCAGCTTGAATGACAGGGGAGAGACCCAGTACTTC
TRBV10-3	NA	NA	TRBJ1-5	CAISGSGRDQPQHF	TGTGCCATCAGTGGCTCGGGGAGGGATCAGCCCCAGCATTTT
TRBV6-5	NA	NA	TRBJ2-7	CASSERKLYEQYF	TGTGCCAGCAGTGAACGGAAACTCTACGAGCAGTACTTC
TRBV7-8	TRBD2	NA	TRBJ2-7	CASSPRRLAGGDEQYF	TGTGCCAGCAGCCCCCGCCGACTAGCGGGGGGTGACGAGCAGTACTTC
TRBV18	NA	NA	TRBJ1-4	CASSRWGDNEKLFF	TGTGCCAGCTCACGCTGGGGAGATAATGAAAAACTGTTTTTT
TRBV9	TRBD1	NA	TRBJ2-3	CASSTTPGQGIDTQYF	TGTGCCAGCAGCACCACCCCGGGACAGGGAATAGATACGCAGTATTTT
TRBV9	NA	NA	TRBJ1-2	CASSVDRGTYGYTF	TGTGCCAGCAGCGTAGATCGGGGTACCTATGGCTACACCTTC